The 24 T cell receptor beta chains in this list originate from one sample, sequenced in a study of T cell responses to AZD1222 COVID-19 vaccine. Assay: immunoSEQ multiplex PCR; the TCRdb copy retains only in-frame clones and omits some. The sample yields 150,000 to 200,000 clones, roughly 92% seen once. The sequencing here drew on peripheral blood, taken on day 0 of AZD1222 vaccination. The receptors shown here come from an adult in good health.

The J gene is TRBJ1-2, the V gene TRBV6-2 or TRBV6-3; no clear D gene. Germline assignment: CDR1 MNHEY and CDR2 SVGEGT. V was trimmed by 0 bases and J by 9 bases, leaving 14 bases between them. This CDR3 region has 14 residues. The CDR3: CASSYSGRVRRYTF. Written as DNA, the CDR3 is TGTGCCAGCAGTTACTCGGGAAGGGTACGTCGCTACACCTTC.

The chain has TRBV14 and TRBJ2-7; weak D call: TRBD1 (5 bases). The germline V and J ends were trimmed by 4 bases and 3 bases, with 13 bases remaining between them. CDR3 length: 14 residues. The germline CDR1 and CDR2 sequences are SGHDN and FVKESK. The DNA of the CDR3 is TGTGCCAGCAGCCCTAGACAGCGAATCTACGAGCAGTACTTC. Amino acid sequence: CASSPRQRIYEQYF.

The CDR3 DNA reads TGTGCCAGCAGCTTCCCAGGGAGGGGTAGAAACACTGAAGCTTTCTTT. It yields the protein CASSFPGRGRNTEAFF. The rearrangement uses TRBV7-3 and TRBJ1-1; maybe TRBD1 (5 bases). The CDR3 sequence is 16 residues long. Trimming stripped 3 bases from V and 2 bases from J, with 16 bases between. The germline gives CDR1 SGHTA, CDR2 FQGTGA. The full variable domain, completed using reference TRBV7-3 and TRBJ1-1, is GAGVSQTPSNKVTEKGKYVELRCDPISGHTALYWYRQSLGQGPEFLIYFQGTGAADDSGLPNDRFFAVRPEGSVSTLKIQRTERGDSAVYLCASSFPGRGRNTEAFFGQGTRLTVV.

This chain links TRBV15 with TRBJ2-1; D is undetermined. This CDR3 is 14 amino acids long. In germline, CDR1 is LNHNV, CDR2 YYDKDF (reference sequence). V dropped 3 bases and J dropped 6 bases, with 12 bases sitting between them. The CDR3 region has the DNA TGTGCCACCAGCAGCGGTAGGGTAATCAATGAGCAGTTCTTC. The encoded protein is CATSSGRVINEQFF.

The CDR3 protein is CSAPDSEKLFF. The CDR3 nucleotides are TGCAGTGCCCCCGACAGTGAAAAACTGTTTTTT. The J gene is TRBJ1-4, the V gene TRBV20-1, with D maybe TRBD1 (5 bases). Germline V gene lookup returns CDR1 DFQATT and CDR2 SNEGSKA (reference sequence). The CDR3 sequence is 11 residues long. The germline V and J ends were trimmed by 6 bases and 7 bases, with 9 bases remaining between them.

The V and J genes are TRBV5-4 and TRBJ2-2, with a tentative D call TRBD1 (5 bases). From germline, CDR1 is SGHNT and CDR2 YYREEE (reference sequence). CDR3 length equals 17 residues. V shed 4 bases and J shed 5 bases, with 21 bases lying between them. The CDR3 DNA follows: TGTGCCAGCAGCCCCCTGGCCCCCAGGGATGGAACCGGGGAGCTGTTTTTT. This codes for CASSPLAPRDGTGELFF. The full variable domain, completed using reference TRBV5-4 and TRBJ2-2, is ETGVTQSPTHLIKTRGQQVTLRCSSQSGHNTVSWYQQALGQGPQFIFQYYREEENGRGNFPPRFSGLQFPNYSSELNVNALELDDSALYLCASSPLAPRDGTGELFFGEGSRLTVL.

The chain combines TRBV2 with TRBJ1-4, with unresolved D. The CDR3 has 13 residues. The germline gives CDR1 SNHLY, CDR2 FYNNEI. V was shortened by 0 bases and J by 10 bases, with 9 bases between the two germline ends. This chain's CDR3 is CASSEAYKGKLFF. CDR3 coding DNA: TGTGCCAGCAGTGAAGCGTATAAGGGAAAACTGTTTTTT. The full variable domain, its missing parts supplied by reference TRBV2 and TRBJ1-4, is EPEVTQTPSHQVTQMGQEVILRCVPISNHLYFYWYRQILGQKVEFLVSFYNNEISEKSEIFDDQFSVERPDGSNFTLKIRSTKLEDSAMYFCASSEAYKGKLFFGSGTQLSVL.

CDR3 nucleotides: TGTGCCAGTAGTACCATACAGGGGAGCAATCAGCCCCAGCATTTT. It yields the protein CASSTIQGSNQPQHF. The chain joins TRBV19 to TRBJ1-5; 7 nucleotides match TRBD1. The CDR3 is 15 residues long. After removal of 4 bases from V and 1 base from J, the junction contained 4 bases not matched to a gene. CDR1 LNHDA and CDR2 SQIVND come from the germline V gene (reference sequence).

This chain links TRBV11-2 with TRBJ1-4, with no clear D. The CDR3 runs 16 residues. Trimming pared 7 bases from V and 0 bases from J, leaving 15 bases between. Germline CDR1 reads SGHAT; CDR2 reads FQNNGV. CDR3 coding DNA: TGTGCCAGCACCCCGACGGGGTTTTCAACTAATGAAAAACTGTTTTTT. Residues: CASTPTGFSTNEKLFF.

V usage is TRBV5-1 and J usage is TRBJ2-7; TRBD1 agrees at 7 bases. The V gene end was trimmed by 4 bases and the J gene end by 2 bases; junction bases not matched to a gene: 6. This CDR3 spans 14 amino acids. Looked up from germline, CDR1 is SGHRS and CDR2 is YFSETQ. The CDR3 DNA follows: TGCGCCAGCAGCCGGGACAGACGAACCTACGAGCAGTACTTC. This encodes CASSRDRRTYEQYF.

V usage is TRBV3-1 (or the pseudogene TRBV3-2) and J usage is TRBJ1-2, with unresolved D. From germline, CDR1 is LGHDT and CDR2 YNNKEL (reference sequence). Trimming removed 0 bases from V and 2 bases from J, with 10 bases in between. The CDR3 loop spans 15 amino acids. The CDR3 spells CASSQEFKGNYGYTF. The DNA of the CDR3 is TGTGCCAGCAGCCAAGAGTTTAAGGGCAACTATGGCTACACCTTC.

This rearrangement joins TRBV11-2 to TRBJ1-1; D perhaps matches TRBD1 (5 bases). The CDR3 sequence is 13 residues long. V gave up 5 bases and J gave up 4 bases, with 11 bases separating them. Germline lookup yields CDR1 SGHAT and CDR2 FQNNGV. In DNA, the CDR3 is TGTGCCAGCAGCCCAACGGGGGGCACTGAAGCTTTCTTT. As protein: CASSPTGGTEAFF.

This chain connects TRBV7-2 to TRBJ2-7; D is possibly TRBD2 (5 bases). Trimming pared 1 base from V and 5 bases from J, leaving 12 bases between. Germline V gene sequence: CDR1 SGHTA, CDR2 FQGNSA. The CDR3 is made up of 14 amino acids. The CDR3 bases are TGTGCCAGCAGCTTAGAGAGGGTTTTTGACGAGCAGTACTTC. Translating gives CASSLERVFDEQYF.

The V call is TRBV27, the J call TRBJ1-5; 8 nucleotides match TRBD1. Germline-derived CDR1 and CDR2 are MNHEY and SMNVEV (reference sequence). CDR3 length equals 14 residues. J gave up 4 bases and V 2 bases, and 1 base lay outside the gene matches. CDR3 DNA sequence: TGTGCCAGCAGTTTAAACAGGGGGAATCAGCCCCAGCATTTT. Protein: CASSLNRGNQPQHF.

The V gene is TRBV6-2 or TRBV6-3, the J gene TRBJ2-6; TRBD2 aligns across 8 bases. J lost 3 bases, V lost 6 bases, and 16 bases had no gene match. Germline assignment: CDR1 MNHEY and CDR2 SVGEGT. This CDR3 has 19 residues. The CDR3 loop reads CASSTGPGGGSVGANVLTF. DNA of the CDR3: TGTGCCAGCAGCACCGGTCCCGGGGGGGGCTCAGTTGGGGCCAACGTCCTGACTTTC.

This sequence joins TRBV15 and TRBJ1-2; possible D gene TRBD1, 6 bases. CDR3 length equals 16 residues. The germline V and J ends were trimmed by 0 bases and 5 bases, with 16 bases remaining between them. Germline V CDR1 and CDR2: LNHNV, YYDKDF (reference sequence). The CDR3 DNA sequence: TGTGCCACCAGCAGAGACTCAGGGGCGATACGGTATGGCTACACCTTC. Amino acid sequence: CATSRDSGAIRYGYTF.

This chain links TRBV19 with TRBJ2-6; TRBD1 agrees at 10 bases. The CDR3 consists of 18 residues. V lost 6 bases, J lost 1 base, and 9 bases stayed unmatched. Germline CDR1 and CDR2: LNHDA and SQIVND (reference sequence). The CDR3 nucleotides are TGTGCCAGTAGGGCACTGGGACAGGGGCAATCTGGGGCCAACGTCCTGACTTTC. This translates into CASRALGQGQSGANVLTF.

In this sample, this clone turned up once. The gene calls are TRBV11-2 and TRBJ1-1; D is undetermined. Germline values: CDR1 SGHAT, CDR2 FQNNGV. V gave up 1 base and J gave up 7 bases, with 7 bases separating them. CDR3 length: 12 residues. The CDR3 DNA sequence: TGTGCCAGCAGCTTAGCCGGAATTGAAGCTTTCTTT. It codes for CASSLAGIEAFF.

The chain carries TRBV14 and TRBJ2-2, with a weak D call TRBD2 (6 bases). The germline gives CDR1 SGHDN, CDR2 FVKESK. CDR3 length: 14 amino acids. Deletions cut 4 bases from V and 6 bases from J, with 12 bases between. The DNA of the CDR3 is TGTGCCAGCAGCCCCCACGGGGGACCCGGGGAGCTGTTTTTT. Its translation is CASSPHGGPGELFF.

J is TRBJ1-2 and V is TRBV28; D gene unclear. The CDR3 loop spans 13 amino acids. CDR1 MDHEN and CDR2 SYDVKM come from the germline V gene. V was pared by 7 bases and J by 0 bases, with 9 bases between. DNA for the CDR3: TGTGCCAGCAAGCTACCAACTAACTATGGCTACACCTTC. Encoded protein: CASKLPTNYGYTF.

The rearrangement uses TRBV14 and TRBJ1-2; tentative D call: TRBD1 (5 bases). The germline CDR1 and CDR2 sequences are SGHDN and FVKESK. V lost 0 bases, J lost 8 bases, and 10 bases lay in between. This CDR3 is built from 13 residues. DNA of the CDR3: TGTGCCAGCAGCCAAGAGGGGGTTGGAGGCTACACCTTC. Its protein is CASSQEGVGGYTF.

The chain links TRBV5-6 to TRBJ2-1; 9 nucleotides match TRBD2. The germline gives CDR1 SGHDT, CDR2 YYEEEE. The CDR3 is 10 residues long. V shed 7 bases and J 15 bases; nucleotides not matched to a gene: 5. Here the CDR3 reads CASGRLAAFF. The CDR3 nucleotides are TGTGCCAGCGGACGACTAGCGGCGTTCTTC. Full variable domain (rest looked up from reference TRBV5-6 and TRBJ2-1): DAGVTQSPTHLIKTRGQQVTLRCSPKSGHDTVSWYQQALGQGPQFIFQYYEEEERQRGNFPDRFSGHQFPNYSSELNVNALLLGDSALYLCASGRLAAFFGPGTRLTVL.

CDR3 region: CASSLGQGGTEAFF. In nucleotides, the CDR3 is TGCGCCAGCAGCTTGGGTCAGGGGGGAACTGAAGCTTTCTTT. The rearrangement uses TRBV5-1 and TRBJ1-1; 7 bases map to TRBD1. The CDR3 consists of 14 residues. The junction had 4 bases not matched to a gene; V was cut back by 0 bases and J by 5 bases. Germline loops: CDR1 SGHRS, CDR2 YFSETQ.

This chain joins TRBV24-1 and TRBJ2-3; 8 bases match TRBD1. V trimming: 6 bases; J trimming: 4 bases; junction bases outside the gene matches: 2. Germline V CDR1 and CDR2: KGHDR, SFDVKD. The CDR3 loop spans 13 amino acids. DNA of the CDR3: TGTGCCACCAGTTCAGGGGGCCCAGATACGCAGTATTTT. Protein sequence: CATSSGGPDTQYF.